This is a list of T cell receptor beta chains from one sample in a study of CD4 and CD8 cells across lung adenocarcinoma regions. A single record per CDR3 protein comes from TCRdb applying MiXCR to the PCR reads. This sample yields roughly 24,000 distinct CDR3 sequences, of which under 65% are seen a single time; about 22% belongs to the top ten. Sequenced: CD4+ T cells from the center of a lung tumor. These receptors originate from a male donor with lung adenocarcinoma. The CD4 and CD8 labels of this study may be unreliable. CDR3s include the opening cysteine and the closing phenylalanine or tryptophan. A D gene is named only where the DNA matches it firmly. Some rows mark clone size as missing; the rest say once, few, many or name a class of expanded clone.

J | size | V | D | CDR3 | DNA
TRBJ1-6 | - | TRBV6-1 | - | CASSEAVSSYNSPLHF | TGTGCCAGCAGTGAAGCTGTCAGCTCCTATAATTCACCCCTCCACTTT
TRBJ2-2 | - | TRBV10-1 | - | CASSPAVGAGALFF | TGCGCCAGCAGTCCCGCTGTAGGCGCAGGGGCGCTGTTTTTT
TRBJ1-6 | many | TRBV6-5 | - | CASSYGGDNSPLHF | TGTGCCAGCAGTTACGGGGGGGACAATTCACCCCTCCACTTT
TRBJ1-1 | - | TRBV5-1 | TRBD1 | CASSRGQDTEAFF | TGCGCCAGCTCAAGGGGGCAGGACACTGAAGCTTTCTTT
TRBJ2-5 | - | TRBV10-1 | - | CASRDADLYF | TGCGCCAGCAGGGACGCGGACCTGTACTTC
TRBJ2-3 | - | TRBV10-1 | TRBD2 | CASSRRSSGSKNMQYF | TGCGCCAGCAGCCGACGGAGTAGCGGGAGCAAAAACATGCAGTATTTT
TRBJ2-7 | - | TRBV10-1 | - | CASSVGGLNTEAIF | TGCGCCAGCAGTGTGGGCGGATTGAACACTGAAGCTATCTTC
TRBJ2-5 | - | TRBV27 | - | CASVGGPGARAQEIQYF | TGTGCCAGCGTAGGGGGTCCCGGAGCTCGAGCCCAAGAGATCCAGTACTTC
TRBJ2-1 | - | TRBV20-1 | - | CSARDGLGISGEQFF | TGCAGTGCTAGAGATGGGTTGGGGATCTCTGGTGAGCAGTTCTTC
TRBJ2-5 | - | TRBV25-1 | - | CASSAGLGSRDQETQYF | TGTGCCAGCTCGGCGGGGCTCGGGAGCCGTGACCAAGAGACCCAGTACTTC
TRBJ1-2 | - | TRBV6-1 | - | CASSQATDLYGYTF | TGTGCCAGCAGTCAAGCGACAGATTTATATGGCTACACCTTC
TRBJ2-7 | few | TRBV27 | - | CASSPGRGGPGPDTQYF | TGTGCCAGCAGTCCTGGCCGAGGGGGTCCTGGGCCAGATACGCAGTACTTC
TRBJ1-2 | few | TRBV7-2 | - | CASSLTGQLTNYGYTF | TGTGCCAGCAGCTTAACCGGACAGCTTACTAACTATGGCTACACCTTC
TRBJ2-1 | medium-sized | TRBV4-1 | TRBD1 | CASSQVRWTGVNEQFF | TGCGCCAGCAGCCAAGTCAGATGGACAGGGGTCAATGAGCAGTTCTTC
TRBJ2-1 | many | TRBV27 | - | CASSLLANNLNEQFF | TGTGCCAGCAGCCTTCTAGCGAATAACCTCAATGAGCAGTTCTTC
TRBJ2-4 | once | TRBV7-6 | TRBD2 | CASTSAGRGAQDTQYF | TGTGCCAGCACCTCCGCGGGGCGGGGGGCCCAAGACACGCAGTACTTT
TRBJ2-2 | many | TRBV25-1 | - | CASSEWSGELFF | TGTGCCAGCAGTGAATGGTCCGGGGAGCTGTTTTTT
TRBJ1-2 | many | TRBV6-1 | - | CASSEGALVAYGYTF | TGTGCCAGCAGTGAAGGGGCGTTGGTTGCGTATGGCTACACCTTC
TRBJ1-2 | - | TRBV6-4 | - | CASSPTQGQGYTF | TGTGCCAGCAGTCCTACGCAGGGCCAGGGCTACACCTTC
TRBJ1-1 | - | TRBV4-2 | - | CASSQAEGGGTEAFF | TGTGCCAGCAGCCAAGCGGAGGGCGGGGGCACTGAAGCTTTCTTT
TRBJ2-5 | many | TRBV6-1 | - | CAGSGGRDQETQYF | TGTGCCGGCAGCGGCGGCCGTGACCAAGAGACCCAGTATTTC
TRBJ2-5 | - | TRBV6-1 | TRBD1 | CASSPTGEGTQYF | TGTGCCAGCAGTCCCACAGGGGAAGGGACCCAGTACTTC
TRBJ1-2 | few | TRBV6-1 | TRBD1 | CASRKGQGANGYTF | TGTGCCAGCAGAAAGGGACAGGGGGCCAATGGCTACACCTTC
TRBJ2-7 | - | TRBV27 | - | CASSAGRGAPDQDTQYF | TGTGCCAGCAGTGCGGGGCGCGGAGCTCCTGACCAAGATACGCAGTACTTC
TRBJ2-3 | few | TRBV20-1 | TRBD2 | CSAPAGTSGWGTQYF | TGCAGTGCTCCCGCCGGGACTAGCGGGTGGGGTACGCAGTATTTT
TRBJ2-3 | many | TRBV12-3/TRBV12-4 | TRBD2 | CASRRGTSGSYTQYF | TGTGCCAGCAGGAGGGGGACTAGCGGGTCATATACGCAGTATTTT
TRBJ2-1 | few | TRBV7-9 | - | CASSMGLLYNEQFF | TGTGCCAGCAGCATGGGACTTCTCTACAATGAGCAGTTCTTC
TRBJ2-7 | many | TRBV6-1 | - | CASSEDRRSYEQYF | TGTGCCAGCAGTGAGGACCGCCGCTCCTACGAGCAGTACTTC
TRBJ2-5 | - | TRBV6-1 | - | CASSSRTGRGETQYF | TGTGCCAGCAGTAGCCGGACAGGGCGGGGGGAGACCCAGTACTTC
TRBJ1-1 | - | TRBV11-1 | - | CASSLAPRTMNTEAFF | TGTGCCAGCAGCCTGGCCCCCCGGACAATGAACACTGAAGCTTTCTTT
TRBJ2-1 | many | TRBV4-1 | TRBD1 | CASSLGQGYDNEQFF | TGCGCCAGCAGCCTAGGACAGGGGTACGACAATGAGCAGTTCTTC
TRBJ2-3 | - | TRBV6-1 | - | CASILTGTTGAQYF | TGTGCCAGCATCTTGACGGGGACCACCGGGGCGCAGTATTTT
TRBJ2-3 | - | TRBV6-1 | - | CARRSGGRGQETQYF | TGTGCCAGGAGGTCCGGGGGCAGAGGCCAAGAGACCCAGTATTTT
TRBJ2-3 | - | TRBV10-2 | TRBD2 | CAGSGVAGADTQYF | TGCGCGGGCAGCGGGGTGGCAGGCGCAGATACCCAGTATTTT
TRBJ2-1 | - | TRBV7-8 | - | CASSLDGPEQFF | TGTGCCAGCAGCTTAGACGGGCCTGAGCAGTTCTTC
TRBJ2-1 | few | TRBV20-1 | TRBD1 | CSAGTGTGFEQFF | TGCAGTGCTGGGACCGGGACAGGGTTTGAGCAGTTCTTC
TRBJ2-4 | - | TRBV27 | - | CASRPRRGVKDTQYF | TGTGCCAGCAGGCCGAGGCGGGGCGTCAAAGATACGCAGTACTTC
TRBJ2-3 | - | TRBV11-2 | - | CASRTHEASTNTQYF | TGTGCCAGCAGGACCCATGAGGCGAGCACAAATACGCAGTATTTC
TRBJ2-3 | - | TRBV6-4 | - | CAGGDGGGSPETQYF | TGTGCCGGGGGGGACGGGGGCGGGAGCCCAGAGACCCAGTATTTC
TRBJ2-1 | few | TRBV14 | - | CASSQLIGRGTYNEQFF | TGTGCCAGCAGCCAACTAATCGGGAGAGGAACCTACAATGAGCAGTTCTTC
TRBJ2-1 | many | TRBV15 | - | CATRAGTAQGNEQFF | TGTGCCACCAGGGCCGGGACTGCCCAGGGCAATGAGCAGTTCTTC
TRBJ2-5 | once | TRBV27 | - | CASSAGRGGPDQETQYF | TGTGCCAGCAGTGCGGGCCGCGGGGGCCCTGACCAAGAGACCCAGTACTTC
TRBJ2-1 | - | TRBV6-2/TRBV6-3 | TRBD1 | CASRDREKYNEQFF | TGTGCCAGCAGGGACAGGGAGAAGTACAATGAGCAGTTCTTC
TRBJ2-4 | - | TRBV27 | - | CASTGFGGRDQNTQYF | TGTGCCAGTACTGGGTTCGGGGGCCGAGACCAAAACACCCAGTACTTC
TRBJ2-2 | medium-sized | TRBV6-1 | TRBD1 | CASTRTGGNTGELFF | TGTGCCAGCACTAGAACAGGGGGCAACACCGGGGAGCTGTTTTTT
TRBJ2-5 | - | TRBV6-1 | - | CARGAGGGGKDTQYF | TGTGCCAGGGGGGCCGGGGGCGGTGGCAAAGATACCCAGTACTTC